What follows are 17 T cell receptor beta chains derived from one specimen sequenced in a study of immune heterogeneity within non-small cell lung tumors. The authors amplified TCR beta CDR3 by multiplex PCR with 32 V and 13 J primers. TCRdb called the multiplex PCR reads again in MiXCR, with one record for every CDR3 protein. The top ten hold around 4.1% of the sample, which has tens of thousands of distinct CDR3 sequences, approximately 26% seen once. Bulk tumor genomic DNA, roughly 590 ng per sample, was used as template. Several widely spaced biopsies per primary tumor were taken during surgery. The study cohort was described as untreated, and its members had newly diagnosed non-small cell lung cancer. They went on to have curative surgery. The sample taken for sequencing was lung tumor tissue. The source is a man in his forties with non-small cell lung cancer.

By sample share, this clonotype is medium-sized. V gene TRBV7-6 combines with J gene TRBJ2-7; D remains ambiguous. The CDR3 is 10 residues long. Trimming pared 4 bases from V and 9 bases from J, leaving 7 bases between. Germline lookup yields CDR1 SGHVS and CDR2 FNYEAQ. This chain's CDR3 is CASSWIRQYF. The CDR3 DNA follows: TGTGCCAGCAGCTGGATCCGGCAGTACTTC.

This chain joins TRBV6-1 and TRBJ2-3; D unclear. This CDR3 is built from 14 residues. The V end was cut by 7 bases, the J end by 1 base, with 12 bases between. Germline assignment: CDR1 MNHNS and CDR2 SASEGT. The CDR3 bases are TGTGCCAGCACAAGCGCTAGGGGCACAGATACGCAGTATTTT. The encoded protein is CASTSARGTDTQYF.

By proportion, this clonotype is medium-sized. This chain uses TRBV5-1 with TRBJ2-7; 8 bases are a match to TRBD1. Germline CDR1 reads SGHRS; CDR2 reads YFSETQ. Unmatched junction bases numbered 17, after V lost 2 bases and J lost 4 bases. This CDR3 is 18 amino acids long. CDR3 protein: CASSFGTGRPGASYEQYF. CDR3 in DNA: TGCGCCAGCAGCTTCGGGACAGGCCGACCGGGTGCGAGTTACGAGCAGTACTTC.

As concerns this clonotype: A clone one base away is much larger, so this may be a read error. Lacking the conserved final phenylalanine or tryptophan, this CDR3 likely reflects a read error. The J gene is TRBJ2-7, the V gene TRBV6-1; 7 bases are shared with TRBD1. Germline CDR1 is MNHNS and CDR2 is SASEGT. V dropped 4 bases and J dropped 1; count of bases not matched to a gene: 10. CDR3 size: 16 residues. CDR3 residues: CASSGGIWGQSYEQYL. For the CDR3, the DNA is TGTGCCAGCAGTGGAGGGATTTGGGGACAGTCCTACGAGCAGTACTTA.

The CDR3 loop reads CAWSRGPDTQYF. The CDR3 DNA is TGTGCCTGGAGTCGAGGGCCGGATACGCAGTATTTT. The chain combines TRBV30 with TRBJ2-3, with D tentatively TRBD2 (5 bases). The CDR3 has 12 residues. With 2 bases removed from V and 6 bases from J, the gap between germline ends came to 9 bases. Germline V gene lookup returns CDR1 GTSNPN and CDR2 SVGIG (reference sequence).

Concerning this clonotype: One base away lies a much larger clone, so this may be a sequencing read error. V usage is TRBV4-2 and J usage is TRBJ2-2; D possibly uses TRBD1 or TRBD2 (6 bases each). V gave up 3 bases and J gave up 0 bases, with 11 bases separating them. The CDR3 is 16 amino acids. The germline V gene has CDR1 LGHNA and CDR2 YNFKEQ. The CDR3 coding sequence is TGTGCCAGCAGCCACGGTAGGGGGGCGAACACCGGGGAGCTGTTTTTT. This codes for CASSHGRGANTGELFF.

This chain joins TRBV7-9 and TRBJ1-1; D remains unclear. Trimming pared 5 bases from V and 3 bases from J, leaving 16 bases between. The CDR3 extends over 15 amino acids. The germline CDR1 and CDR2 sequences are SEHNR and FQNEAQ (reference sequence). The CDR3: CASSAGSGYDTEAFF. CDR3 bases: TGTGCCAGCAGCGCGGGGTCCGGATATGACACTGAAGCTTTCTTT.

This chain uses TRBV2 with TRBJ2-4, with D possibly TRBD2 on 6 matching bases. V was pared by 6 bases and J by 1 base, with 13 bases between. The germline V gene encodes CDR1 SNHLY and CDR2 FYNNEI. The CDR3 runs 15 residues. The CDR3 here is CASRREAGAKNIQYF. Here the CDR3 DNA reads TGTGCCAGCAGGAGGGAGGCAGGGGCCAAAAACATTCAGTACTTC.

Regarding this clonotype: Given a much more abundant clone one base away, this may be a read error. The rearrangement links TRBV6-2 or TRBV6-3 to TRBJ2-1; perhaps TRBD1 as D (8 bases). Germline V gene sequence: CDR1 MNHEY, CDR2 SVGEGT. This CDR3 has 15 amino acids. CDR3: CPSSYSQGGYNEQFF. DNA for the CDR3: TGTCCCAGCAGTTACTCACAGGGGGGGTACAATGAGCAGTTCTTC.

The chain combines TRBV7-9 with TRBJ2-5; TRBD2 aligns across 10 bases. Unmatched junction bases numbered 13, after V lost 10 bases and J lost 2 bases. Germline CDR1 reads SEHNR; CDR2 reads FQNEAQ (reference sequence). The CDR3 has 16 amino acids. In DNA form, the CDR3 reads TGTGCCAACAGAACTTCTGGGACTAGCGCACAAGAGACCCAGTACTTC. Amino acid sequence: CANRTSGTSAQETQYF.

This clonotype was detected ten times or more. CDR3 sequence reads: CSARVTRSGTVNTEAFF. CDR3 nucleotide sequence: TGCAGTGCTAGAGTCACTCGCTCGGGGACAGTGAACACTGAAGCTTTCTTT. The chain joins TRBV20-1 to TRBJ1-1; TRBD1 agrees at 7 bases. CDR3 length: 17 residues. The germline V gene encodes CDR1 DFQATT and CDR2 SNEGSKA (reference sequence). The V gene end was trimmed by 1 base and the J gene end by 0 bases; junction bases not matched to a gene: 11.

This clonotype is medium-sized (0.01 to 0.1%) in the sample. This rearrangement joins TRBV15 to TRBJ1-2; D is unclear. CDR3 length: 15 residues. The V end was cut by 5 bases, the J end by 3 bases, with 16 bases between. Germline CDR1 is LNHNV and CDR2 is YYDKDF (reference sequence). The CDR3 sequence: CATSLKKAWDYGYTF. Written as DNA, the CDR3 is TGTGCCACCAGCCTGAAGAAGGCTTGGGACTATGGCTACACCTTC. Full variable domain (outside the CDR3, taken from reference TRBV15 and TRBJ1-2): DAMVIQNPRYQVTQFGKPVTLSCSQTLNHNVMYWYQQKSSQAPKLLFHYYDKDFNNEADTPDNFQSRRPNTSFCFLDIRSPGLGDTAMYLCATSLKKAWDYGYTFGSGTRLTVV.

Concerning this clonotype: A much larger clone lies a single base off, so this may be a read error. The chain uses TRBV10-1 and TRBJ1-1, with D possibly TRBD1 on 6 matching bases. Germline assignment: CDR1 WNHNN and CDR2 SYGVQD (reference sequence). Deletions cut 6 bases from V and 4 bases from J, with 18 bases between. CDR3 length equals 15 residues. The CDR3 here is CASRTPGAERTEAFF. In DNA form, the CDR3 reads TGCGCCAGCAGGACCCCAGGGGCCGAGCGCACTGAAGCTTTCTTT.

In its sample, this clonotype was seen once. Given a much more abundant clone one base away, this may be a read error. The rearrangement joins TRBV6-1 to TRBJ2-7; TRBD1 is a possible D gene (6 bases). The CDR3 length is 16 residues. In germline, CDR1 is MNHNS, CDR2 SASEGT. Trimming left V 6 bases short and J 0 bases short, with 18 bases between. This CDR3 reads CASSGQWISSSYEQYF. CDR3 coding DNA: TGTGCCAGCAGCGGACAGTGGATCTCGAGCTCCTACGAGCAGTACTTC.

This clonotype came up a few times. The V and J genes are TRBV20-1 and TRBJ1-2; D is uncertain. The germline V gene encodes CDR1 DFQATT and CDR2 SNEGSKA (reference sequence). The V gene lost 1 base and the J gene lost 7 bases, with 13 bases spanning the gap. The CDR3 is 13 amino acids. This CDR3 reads CSARGSERIGYTF. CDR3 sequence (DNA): TGCAGTGCTAGAGGGTCTGAGAGGATTGGCTACACCTTC.

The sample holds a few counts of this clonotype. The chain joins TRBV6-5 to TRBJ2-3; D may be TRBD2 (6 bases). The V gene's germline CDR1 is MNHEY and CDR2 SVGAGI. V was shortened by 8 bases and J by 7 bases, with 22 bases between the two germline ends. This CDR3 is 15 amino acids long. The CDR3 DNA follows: TGTGCCAGCGCCTTTCAGAGCGGCGGGGCCCATACGCAGTATTTT. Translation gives CASAFQSGGAHTQYF.

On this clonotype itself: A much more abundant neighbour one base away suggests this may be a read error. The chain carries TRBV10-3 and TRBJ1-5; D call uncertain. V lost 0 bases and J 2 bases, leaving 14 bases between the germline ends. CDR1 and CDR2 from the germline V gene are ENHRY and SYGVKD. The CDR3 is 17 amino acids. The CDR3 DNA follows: TGTGCCATCAGTGAGTCGGCATGTAACACGGGCAATCAGCCCCAGCATTTT. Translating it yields CAISESACNTGNQPQHF.